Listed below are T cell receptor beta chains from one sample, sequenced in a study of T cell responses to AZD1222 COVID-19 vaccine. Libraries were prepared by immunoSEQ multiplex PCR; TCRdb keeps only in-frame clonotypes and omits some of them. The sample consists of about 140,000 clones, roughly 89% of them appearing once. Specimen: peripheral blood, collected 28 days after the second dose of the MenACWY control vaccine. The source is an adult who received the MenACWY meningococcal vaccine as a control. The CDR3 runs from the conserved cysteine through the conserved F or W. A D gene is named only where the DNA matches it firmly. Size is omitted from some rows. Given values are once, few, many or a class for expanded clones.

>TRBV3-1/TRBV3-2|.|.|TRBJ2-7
CASSLSLNRGRNEQYF
TGTGCCAGCAGCCTCTCGCTCAACCGAGGGCGGAACGAGCAGTACTTC
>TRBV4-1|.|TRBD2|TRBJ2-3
CASSQELAGGTSTDTQYF
TGCGCCAGCAGCCAAGAGTTAGCGGGGGGCACTAGCACAGATACGCAGTATTTT
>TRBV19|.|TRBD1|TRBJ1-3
CASTLSGQGASGNTIYF
TGTGCCAGTACCCTATCGGGACAGGGGGCCTCTGGAAACACCATATATTTT
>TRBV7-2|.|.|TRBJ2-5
CASSLTIRVQETQYF
TGTGCCAGCAGCCTGACAATAAGGGTACAAGAGACCCAGTACTTC
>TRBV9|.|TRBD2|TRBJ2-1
CASSLGTTNEQFF
TGTGCCAGCAGCCTCGGGACTACCAATGAGCAGTTCTTC
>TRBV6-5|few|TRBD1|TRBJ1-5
CASSRQGADNQPQHF
TGTGCCAGCAGTCGACAGGGGGCTGACAATCAGCCCCAGCATTTT
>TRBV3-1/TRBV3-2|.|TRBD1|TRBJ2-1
CASSPEDRYHNEQFF
TGTGCCAGCAGCCCGGAGGACAGGTACCACAATGAGCAGTTCTTC
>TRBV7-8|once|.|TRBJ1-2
CASSAVNYGYTF
TGTGCCAGCAGTGCGGTGAACTATGGCTACACCTTC
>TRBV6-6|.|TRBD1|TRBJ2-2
CASSETGLNTGELFF
TGTGCCAGCAGTGAGACAGGGTTGAACACCGGGGAGCTGTTTTTT
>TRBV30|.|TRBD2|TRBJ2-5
CAWSVGLAGGLQETQYF
TGTGCCTGGAGTGTAGGGCTAGCGGGGGGCCTCCAAGAGACCCAGTACTTC
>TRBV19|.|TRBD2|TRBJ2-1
CASSGSGGSYNEQFF
TGTGCCAGTAGTGGCTCGGGGGGTTCCTACAATGAGCAGTTCTTC
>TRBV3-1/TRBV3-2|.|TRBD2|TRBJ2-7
CASSDRTSGGSYEQYF
TGTGCCAGCAGCGACCGGACTAGCGGGGGTTCCTACGAGCAGTACTTC
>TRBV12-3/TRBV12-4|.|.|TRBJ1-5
CASRRWFQPQHF
TGTGCCAGCCGGAGGTGGTTTCAGCCCCAGCATTTT
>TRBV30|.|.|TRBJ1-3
CAWSRDSGSGNTIYF
TGTGCCTGGAGTCGGGACTCCGGCTCTGGAAACACCATATATTTT
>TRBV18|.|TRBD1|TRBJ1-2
CASSPGQGRESGYTF
TGTGCCAGCTCACCCGGACAGGGAAGGGAGAGCGGCTACACCTTC
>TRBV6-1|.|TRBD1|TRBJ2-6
CASSGLVAGGSGANVLTF
TGTGCCAGCAGTGGGCTTGTTGCAGGGGGCTCTGGGGCCAACGTCCTGACTTTC
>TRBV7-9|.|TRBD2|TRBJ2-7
CASSSNPTSGVYEQYF
TGTGCCAGCAGCTCCAACCCTACTAGCGGGGTTTACGAGCAGTACTTC
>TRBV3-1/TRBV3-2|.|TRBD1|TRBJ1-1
CASSRGQGEGEAFF
TGTGCCAGCAGCCGAGGACAGGGGGAGGGTGAAGCTTTCTTT
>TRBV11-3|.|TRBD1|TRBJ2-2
CASSLGQGSTGELFF
TGTGCCAGCAGCTTAGGACAGGGGAGCACCGGGGAGCTGTTTTTT
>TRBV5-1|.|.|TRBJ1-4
CASSRAANEKLFF
TGCGCCAGCAGTAGGGCGGCGAATGAAAAACTGTTTTTT
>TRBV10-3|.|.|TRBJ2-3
CAISEGGDTDTQYF
TGTGCCATCAGTGAAGGGGGGGACACAGATACGCAGTATTTT
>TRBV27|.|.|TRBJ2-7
CASSWDGSYEQYF
TGTGCCAGCAGTTGGGACGGCTCCTACGAGCAGTACTTC
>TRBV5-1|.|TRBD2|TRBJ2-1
CASSLGSSGFNNEQFF
TGCGCCAGCAGCTTGGGTTCTAGCGGATTTAACAATGAGCAGTTCTTC
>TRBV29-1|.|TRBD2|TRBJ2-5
CSVVGTRRYF
TGCAGCGTAGTAGGGACTAGAAGGTACTTC
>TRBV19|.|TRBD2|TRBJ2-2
CASSHTGGHFGLAGNTGELFF
TGTGCCAGTAGTCATACGGGGGGTCACTTTGGACTAGCGGGGAACACCGGGGAGCTGTTTTTT
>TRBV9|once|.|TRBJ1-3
CASSVTFTGNTIYF
TGTGCCAGCAGCGTTACATTTACTGGAAACACCATATATTTT
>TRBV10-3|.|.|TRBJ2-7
CAISEYRESYEQYF
TGTGCCATCAGTGAGTACAGGGAAAGCTACGAGCAGTACTTC
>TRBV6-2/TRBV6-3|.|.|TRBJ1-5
CASSYSRNSVGISFQPQHF
TGTGCCAGCAGTTACTCGAGAAACAGTGTGGGGATAAGTTTTCAGCCCCAGCATTTT
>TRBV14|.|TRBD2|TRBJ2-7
CASRRTGTSDYEQYF
TGTGCCAGCAGGCGGACCGGGACTAGCGACTACGAGCAGTACTTC
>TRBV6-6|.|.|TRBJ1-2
CASSYSGDGYTF
TGTGCCAGCAGTTACTCGGGGGATGGCTACACCTTC
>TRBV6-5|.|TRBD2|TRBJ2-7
CASRPGTSGNYEQYF
TGTGCCAGCAGACCGGGGACTAGCGGAAACTACGAGCAGTACTTC
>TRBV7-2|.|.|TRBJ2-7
CASSLSYEQYF
TGTGCCAGCAGCTTAAGCTACGAGCAGTACTTC
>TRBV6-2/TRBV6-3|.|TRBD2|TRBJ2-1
CASSYSGLAGGFGDEQFF
TGTGCCAGCAGTTACTCGGGACTAGCGGGAGGGTTCGGGGATGAGCAGTTCTTC
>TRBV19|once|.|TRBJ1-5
CASSIEGYQPQHF
TGTGCCAGTAGTATTGAGGGCTATCAGCCCCAGCATTTT
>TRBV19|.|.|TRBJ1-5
CASSILSGPHQPQHF
TGTGCCAGTAGTATTCTATCCGGACCCCATCAGCCCCAGCATTTT
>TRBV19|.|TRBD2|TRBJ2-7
CASSTGTSGSNEQYF
TGTGCCAGTAGTACCGGGACTAGCGGGAGCAACGAGCAGTACTTC
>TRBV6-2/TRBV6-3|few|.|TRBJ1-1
CASSYKGRLSEAFF
TGTGCCAGCAGTTACAAGGGGAGGTTGTCTGAAGCTTTCTTT
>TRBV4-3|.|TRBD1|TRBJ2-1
CASSANPGQENNEQFF
TGCGCCAGCAGCGCGAACCCGGGACAGGAAAACAATGAGCAGTTCTTC
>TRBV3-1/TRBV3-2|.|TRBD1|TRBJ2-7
CASSQDWGRTGGGEQYF
TGTGCCAGCAGCCAAGATTGGGGTCGGACAGGGGGCGGCGAGCAGTACTTC
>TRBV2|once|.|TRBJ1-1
CASSTDMNTEAFF
TGTGCCAGCAGCACAGACATGAACACTGAAGCTTTCTTT
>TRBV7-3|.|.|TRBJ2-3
CASSPTGPDTQYF
TGTGCCAGCAGCCCAACAGGGCCAGATACGCAGTATTTT
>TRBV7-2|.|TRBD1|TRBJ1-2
CASSLSGTGTYGYTF
TGTGCCAGCAGCTTGTCCGGGACAGGGACCTATGGCTACACCTTC
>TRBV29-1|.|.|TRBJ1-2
CSVVRSYGYTF
TGCAGCGTTGTACGGTCCTATGGCTACACCTTC
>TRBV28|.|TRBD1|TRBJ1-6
CASSSPGGRSPLHF
TGTGCCAGCAGTTCCCCAGGGGGAAGGTCACCCCTCCACTTT
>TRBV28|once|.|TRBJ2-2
CASSLGGAGRPGANTGELFF
TGTGCCAGCAGTTTGGGGGGAGCCGGACGCCCCGGCGCGAACACCGGGGAGCTGTTTTTT
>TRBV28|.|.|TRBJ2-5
CASIGQGIETQYF
TGTGCCAGCATTGGGCAGGGGATAGAGACCCAGTACTTC
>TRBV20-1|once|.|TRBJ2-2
CSASYPGARDTGELFF
TGCAGTGCTAGTTACCCTGGGGCACGAGACACCGGGGAGCTGTTTTTT
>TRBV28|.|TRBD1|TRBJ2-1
CASTWTGGLYNEQFF
TGTGCCAGCACCTGGACAGGGGGGTTATACAATGAGCAGTTCTTC
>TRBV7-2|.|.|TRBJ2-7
CASSLGPSPYEQYF
TGTGCCAGCAGCCTAGGACCGTCACCCTACGAGCAGTACTTC
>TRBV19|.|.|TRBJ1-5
CASSIEAENQPQHF
TGTGCCAGTAGTATAGAGGCAGAGAATCAGCCCCAGCATTTT
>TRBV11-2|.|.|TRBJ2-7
CASSLLRGYEQYF
TGTGCCAGCAGCTTACTCAGAGGCTACGAGCAGTACTTC
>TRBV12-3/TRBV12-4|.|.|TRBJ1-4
CASQSRVGKLFF
TGTGCCAGCCAAAGTCGGGTCGGAAAACTGTTTTTT
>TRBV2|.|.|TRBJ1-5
CASSAPNQPQHF
TGTGCCAGCAGTGCCCCCAATCAGCCCCAGCATTTT
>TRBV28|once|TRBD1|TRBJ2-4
CASSAGGLAKNIQYF
TGTGCCAGCAGTGCAGGGGGATTGGCCAAAAACATTCAGTACTTC
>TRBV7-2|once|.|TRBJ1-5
CASSLRDSNQPQHF
TGTGCCAGCAGCTTGAGAGATAGCAATCAGCCCCAGCATTTT
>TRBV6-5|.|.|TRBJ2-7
CASRTTDSMTYEQYF
TGTGCCAGCAGGACGACAGACTCCATGACCTACGAGCAGTACTTC
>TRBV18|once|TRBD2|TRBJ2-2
CASSDTSGRIGELFF
TGTGCCAGCTCAGATACTAGCGGGAGAATCGGGGAGCTGTTTTTT
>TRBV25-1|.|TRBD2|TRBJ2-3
CASGLAGGTDTQYF
TGTGCCAGCGGGTTAGCGGGAGGCACAGATACGCAGTATTTT